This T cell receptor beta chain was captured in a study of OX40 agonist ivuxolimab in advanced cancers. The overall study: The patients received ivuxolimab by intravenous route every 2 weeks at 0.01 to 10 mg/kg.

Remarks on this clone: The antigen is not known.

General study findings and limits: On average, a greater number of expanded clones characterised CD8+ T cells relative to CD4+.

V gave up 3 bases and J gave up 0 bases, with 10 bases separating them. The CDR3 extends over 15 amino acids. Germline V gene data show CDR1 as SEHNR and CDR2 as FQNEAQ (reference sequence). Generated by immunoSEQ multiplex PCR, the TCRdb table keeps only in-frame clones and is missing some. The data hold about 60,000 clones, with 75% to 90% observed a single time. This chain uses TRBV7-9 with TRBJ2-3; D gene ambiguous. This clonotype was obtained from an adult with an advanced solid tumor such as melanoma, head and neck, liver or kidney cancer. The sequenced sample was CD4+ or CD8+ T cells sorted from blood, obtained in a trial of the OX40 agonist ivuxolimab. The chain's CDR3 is CASSFGEFSTDTQYF. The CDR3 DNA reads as TGTGCCAGCAGCTTTGGGGAATTTAGCACAGATACGCAGTATTTT.